This T cell receptor (beta chain) was observed in a study of T cells in localized non-small cell lung cancer (TCRdb year 2020). Regarding the study in general: The study examined T cell repertoires in 200 to 300 patients with early-stage NSCLC and compared tumors with uninvolved tumor-adjacent lungs. The mean age of the NSCLC patients was just over 65 years, with about 120 men and 85 to 110 women. The cohort was made up of around 220 treatment-naive NSCLC patients whose localized lung tumors had been resected.

TCR beta CDR3 regions were sequenced from DNA using the immunoSEQ Assay. The original methods were these. To compute T cell density, TCR beta template counts were normalized to usable DNA, which was estimated by amplifying housekeeping genes. The preseqR package was used to estimate richness by extrapolating to 400,000 templates for PBMC samples and to 120,000 templates for tissue samples. Clonality was taken to be one minus Pielou's evenness. Tissue-enriched TCRs were identified by differential abundance testing using productive amino-acid clonotypes, minimum total count 5 and alpha 0.1. Repertoire overlap between compartments was quantified with the Jaccard Index and Morisita Overlap Index. GLIPH grouped TCR beta CDR3s together with public tetramer-defined viral CDR3s, and a viral motif had to include at least three viral sequences and also show V-gene enrichment. TCRdb obtained this table from immuneACCESS and retained in-frame rearrangements with V and J assigned. These tables miss some clones; where compared with another copy, unresolved V genes account for less than half of the shortfall, and the remainder is unexplained. V, J and clone size derive from that table, while D and trimming were established from the DNA sequence. Present in this sample are under 50,000 clones, around 83% of which were seen just once. The ten largest make up approximately 2.4% of the sample.

About this clone: Its antigen remains undetermined. Per-base quality was not reported, and no clone a single base away is much larger than it.

The investigation overall reported the following: Multi-region tumor sequencing was not performed, so intratumor heterogeneity could not be excluded. Uninvolved tumor-adjacent lung showed the highest T cell clonality, higher than tumor, which suggests more focused antigenic responses in the uninvolved tumor-adjacent lung. A median of roughly 60 of the top 100 tumor clones were detected in paired uninvolved adjacent lung, and 25 to 35 of these tumor clones were also found among the top 100 clones of the paired uninvolved adjacent lung. Because of the exploratory design, TCR variables were selected using unadjusted p-values without false-discovery rate correction. Higher blood T cell density associated with longer overall survival, while higher adjacent-lung clonality associated with shorter survival.

At diagnosis, tumor, uninvolved tumor-adjacent lung and peripheral blood were collected and then preserved as a mix of FFPE and fresh-frozen material. For TCR repertoire profiling, blood samples were analyzed in the form of peripheral blood mononuclear cells. The CDR1 and CDR2 encoded by the germline V gene are SGDLS and YYNGEE. The V end gives up 4 bases and the J end 4 bases, leaving 5 bases in the junction not matched to a gene. There are 16 amino acids in the CDR3, from cysteine to phenylalanine inclusive. The read is trimmed to its CDR3 DNA, 48 bases read in frame from base 1. This TCR came from a man aged 40-75 years with stage II lung adenocarcinoma. In this chain, TRBV9 is recombined with TRBJ2-2, and 12 bases in between align with TRBD2. The source was PBMCs, collected before any cancer treatment. The sequenced DNA: TGTGCCAGCAGCCCCCTAGCGGGGGGGCCCACCGGGGAGCTGTTTTTT. This gives the protein CASSPLAGGPTGELFF.